These 2 T cell receptor beta chains came from one sample sequenced in a study of Ad26.COV2.S vaccination and SARS-CoV-2 variants. TCRdb's copy holds only in-frame clones and misses some; the assay was immunoSEQ multiplex PCR. Among around 420,000 clones, 70% to 90% were seen once, and the ten largest hold about 3.6%. The treatment is: about 20 received Ad26.COV2.S at low or high dose, single or two shots; five or six received placebo; per-sample allocation not given. Sample collection was performed on day 63 after the first vaccine or placebo injection. This sample comprised peripheral blood, obtained in a trial of Ad26.COV2.S vaccine versus placebo. The receptors originated from a person aged 18-60 years who received the Ad26.COV2.S COVID-19 vaccine or a placebo.

The V and J genes are TRBV9 and TRBJ2-7; D call uncertain. The germline V and J ends were trimmed by 1 base and 0 bases, with 11 bases remaining between them. Germline assignment: CDR1 SGDLS and CDR2 YYNGEE. The CDR3 contains 15 residues. The CDR3 sequence is CASSVNARYSYEQYF. In DNA form, the CDR3 reads TGTGCCAGCAGCGTAAATGCCCGCTACTCCTACGAGCAGTACTTC.

V usage is TRBV11-2 and J usage is TRBJ1-4; D ambiguous. Germline-derived CDR1 and CDR2 are SGHAT and FQNNGV. Trimming cost V 4 bases and J 6 bases, with 9 bases left between them. The CDR3 extends over 13 amino acids. The CDR3 coding sequence is TGTGCCAGCAGCTCACGTTGGGATGAAAAACTGTTTTTT. Residues: CASSSRWDEKLFF.